This T cell receptor beta chain is from a study of T-cell memory formation after mild COVID-19. Findings and caveats of the study: What remained unconfirmed was the SARS-CoV-2 specificity of second-wave clones peaking on day 37.

This CDR3 region has 16 residues. Trimming removed 3 bases from V and 0 bases from J; junction bases left unmatched: 6. Germline V gene data show CDR1 as MNHNS and CDR2 as SASEGT. Each CDR3 protein is one row after TCRdb ran MiXCR on the 5' RACE reads. The top ten hold approximately 21% of the sample, which has 250,000 to 350,000 distinct CDR3 sequences, approximately 19% seen once. In this sample, this clonotype turned up once. The antigen is undetermined. The sequence was obtained from a man between 18 and 35 years old who had mild COVID-19 (a few samples of this study predate the infection). Cell type and time point are not known. The chain recombines TRBV6-1 with TRBJ2-3, with TRBD2 matching 7 bases. Sequencing was done on a sample of PBMCs or a T cell subset sorted from them (not recorded which). The CDR3: CASSDIAGASTDTQYF. The CDR3 region has the DNA TGTGCCAGCAGTGACATAGCGGGCGCGAGCACAGATACGCAGTATTTT.